One sample yielded the 14 T cell receptor beta chains listed below, sequenced in a study of cytomegalovirus exposure and HLA in healthy donors. Both 60 Vbeta primers and 13 Jbeta primers went into the PCR. Repertoires were generated with immunoSEQ multiplex PCR, while TCRdb's copy carries only in-frame clones and drops some. The table lists about 98,000 clones, 69% of them singletons. Sequencing used PBMCs. Source of these receptors: a female donor in good health and CMV-seronegative.

This clone was picked up one time. The gene calls are TRBV11-3 and TRBJ2-5; D may be TRBD1 (7 bases). The V end lost 11 bases, the J end lost 7 bases, and 26 bases lay between the germline ends. The CDR3 contains 15 residues. CDR1 and CDR2 (germline): SGHNT, YENEEA. CDR3 in amino acids: CASRIRGEREATQYF. In nucleotides, the CDR3 is TGTGCCTCCAGAATCAGGGGGGAACGTGAAGCGACCCAGTACTTC.

The chain uses TRBV5-6 and TRBJ1-1, with D maybe TRBD1 (5 bases). Germline CDR1 SGHDT, CDR2 YYEEEE. V lost 0 bases and J lost 1, with 10 bases in between. The CDR3 length is 15 residues. The CDR3 sequence is CASSLEGSWNTEAFF. CDR3 nucleotides: TGTGCCAGCAGCTTGGAGGGGTCCTGGAACACTGAAGCTTTCTTT.

This clone was picked up a small number of times. The CDR3 reads CASSQAGFGRDRNGYTF. The CDR3, as DNA: TGCGCCAGCAGCCAAGCGGGTTTTGGAAGGGACAGGAATGGCTACACCTTC. The V gene is TRBV4-1, the J gene TRBJ1-2, with 8 bases fitting TRBD1. Germline-derived CDR1 and CDR2 are MGHRA and YSYEKL. With V trimmed by 1 base and J by 6 bases, 13 bases remained unmatched. The CDR3 length is 17 residues.

The rearrangement joins TRBV29-1 to TRBJ2-3; unclear D gene. The CDR3 length is 14 residues. Germline CDR1 and CDR2: SQVTM and ANQGSEA. The V end lost 3 bases, the J end lost 0 bases, and 10 bases lay between the germline ends. Here the CDR3 reads CSVDGLRSTDTQYF. The CDR3 region has the DNA TGCAGCGTTGATGGTTTGCGGAGCACAGATACGCAGTATTTT.

The CDR3 sequence: CASSAQGLGGYTF. The CDR3 DNA reads TGTGCCAGTAGTGCCCAGGGATTAGGTGGCTACACCTTC. The rearrangement links TRBV19 to TRBJ1-2; possible D gene TRBD1, 5 bases. V was shortened by 5 bases and J by 7 bases, with 14 bases between the two germline ends. The CDR3 runs 13 residues. Germline CDR1 is LNHDA and CDR2 is SQIVND (reference sequence).

The V and J genes are TRBV19 and TRBJ2-3; no definite D call. V was shortened by 3 bases and J by 13 bases, with 20 bases between the two germline ends. Germline CDR1 is LNHDA and CDR2 is SQIVND (reference sequence). The length of the CDR3 is 14 residues. The CDR3 DNA is TGTGCCAGTAGTATCCTAAATGGCCCAGAGCTAGAGTATTTT. The encoded protein is CASSILNGPELEYF.

This clone was observed a handful of times. The chain is built from TRBV4-2 and TRBJ2-3, with D hard to call. This CDR3 spans 15 amino acids. V was trimmed by 0 bases and J by 1 base, leaving 8 bases between them. Germline values: CDR1 LGHNA, CDR2 YNFKEQ. The CDR3 reads CASSQERIRTDTQYF. The CDR3 DNA sequence: TGTGCCAGCAGCCAAGAGAGAATACGCACAGATACGCAGTATTTT.

The V gene is TRBV19, the J gene TRBJ1-5; TRBD1 might be the D (5 bases). V lost 9 bases to trimming and J lost 0 bases, with 12 bases between them. Germline assignment: CDR1 LNHDA and CDR2 SQIVND (reference sequence). This CDR3 is built from 14 residues. The CDR3 DNA is TGTGCCAGCCGACAGATTTATAGCAATCAGCCCCAGCATTTT. Amino acids: CASRQIYSNQPQHF.

This clone turned up a few times. The V gene is TRBV10-3, the J gene TRBJ1-2, with D possibly TRBD1 on 5 matching bases. Germline V CDR1 and CDR2: ENHRY, SYGVKD. V was pared by 4 bases and J by 4 bases, with 13 bases between. This CDR3 comprises 14 residues. The CDR3 sequence: CAISGDSVRYGYTF. DNA for the CDR3: TGTGCCATCAGTGGGGACTCGGTCCGCTATGGCTACACCTTC.

The chain couples TRBV6-1 to TRBJ1-1; possibly TRBD1 for D (6 bases). CDR1 MNHNS and CDR2 SASEGT come from the germline V gene. The CDR3 is made up of 14 amino acids. Trimming shortened V by 4 bases and J by 1 base, and 10 bases separated the two germline ends. The CDR3 region is CASSVRTENTEAFF. The CDR3 coding sequence is TGTGCCAGCAGTGTTAGGACAGAGAACACTGAAGCTTTCTTT.

The V gene is TRBV25-1, the J gene TRBJ1-1; D not resolved. Germline CDR1 reads MGHDK; CDR2 reads SYGVNS. The V and J ends lost 5 bases and 7 bases respectively, with 11 bases between them. CDR3 length equals 12 residues. The CDR3 reads CASSYKGGEAFF. CDR3 in DNA: TGTGCCAGCAGTTATAAGGGAGGTGAAGCTTTCTTT.

The gene calls are TRBV11-3 and TRBJ1-1, with D tentatively TRBD1 (5 bases). The CDR3 is made up of 12 amino acids. V was trimmed by 5 bases and J by 4 bases, leaving 8 bases between them. Germline lookup yields CDR1 SGHNT and CDR2 YENEEA. The chain's CDR3 is CASSPRGTEAFF. The CDR3 DNA reads as TGTGCCAGCAGCCCAAGGGGCACTGAAGCTTTCTTT. Looking up the rest from reference TRBV11-3 and TRBJ1-1 gives the full variable domain: EAGVVQSPRYKIIEKKQPVAFWCNPISGHNTLYWYLQNLGQGPELLIRYENEEAVDDSQLPKDRFSAERLKGVDSTLKIQPAELGDSAVYLCASSPRGTEAFFGQGTRLTVV.

The J gene is TRBJ2-7, the V gene TRBV5-4; possibly TRBD1 for D (6 bases). The CDR3 has 13 residues. CDR1 SGHNT and CDR2 YYREEE come from the germline V gene (reference sequence). The ends were cut back, 4 bases at V and 2 bases at J, with 10 bases in the middle. The CDR3 loop is CASSKDSPYEQYF. CDR3 sequence (DNA): TGTGCCAGCAGCAAGGACAGTCCCTACGAGCAGTACTTC.

The J gene is TRBJ2-3, the V gene TRBV7-9; no clear D. The CDR3 covers 12 residues. Looked up from germline, CDR1 is SEHNR and CDR2 is FQNEAQ (reference sequence). Deletions cut 3 bases from V and 4 bases from J, with 5 bases between. CDR3 amino acids: CASSFVADTQYF. DNA of the CDR3: TGTGCCAGCAGCTTCGTAGCAGATACGCAGTATTTT.